These T cell receptor beta chains were read from a single sample in a study of neurological immune-mediated disorders. TCRdb fed the 5' RACE reads into MiXCR, producing one record per CDR3 protein. The sample consists of 25,000 or so distinct CDR3 sequences, about 13% of them appearing once. The material sequenced was CD4+ T cells from blood. The receptors here all came from a female donor with HTLV-1-associated myelopathy (HAM/TSP). The CDR3 runs from the conserved cysteine through the conserved F or W. A D gene is named only where the DNA matches it firmly. A row's size may be missing; if present it is once, few, many or a size class.

d_gene	j_gene	v_gene	abundance	len	CDR3nt	CDR3aa
.	TRBJ1-5	TRBV29-1	.	13	TGCAGCGTTGGGGGGGGGTTAGATCAGCCCCAGCATTTT	CSVGGGLDQPQHF
TRBD2	TRBJ2-3	TRBV5-1	many	15	TGCGCCAGCAGCTTGGTAGCGGGGGGGACAGATACGCAGTATTTT	CASSLVAGGTDTQYF
.	TRBJ1-2	TRBV12-3/TRBV12-4	many	12	TGTGCCAGCAGTCCCCAGGGGAGGGGCTACACCTTC	CASSPQGRGYTF
TRBD2	TRBJ2-5	TRBV5-1	many	17	TGCGCCAGCAGCTTGGTACTAGCGGGGGACCCTCAAGAGACCCAGTACTTC	CASSLVLAGDPQETQYF
.	TRBJ2-1	TRBV20-1	many	13	TGCAGTGCCACGGGGCAAACCTACAATGAGCAGTTCTTC	CSATGQTYNEQFF
.	TRBJ1-1	TRBV2	many	13	TGTGCCAGTAGCGACCGGGGACTGTTCGAAGCTTTCTTT	CASSDRGLFEAFF
TRBD2	TRBJ2-3	TRBV7-6	many	17	TGTGCCAGCAGCTTCCGACAAGGACTAGCGGGAAAGGATACGCAGTATTTT	CASSFRQGLAGKDTQYF
.	TRBJ2-3	TRBV7-3	many	15	TGTGCCAGCAGCTTAATGAGGGGGAGCACAGATACGCAGTATTTT	CASSLMRGSTDTQYF
TRBD1	TRBJ2-5	TRBV29-1	.	14	TGCAGCGCAGACACAGGGGTGAGAGGAGAGACCCAGTACTTC	CSADTGVRGETQYF
.	TRBJ1-1	TRBV3-1	many	15	TGTGCCAGCAGCCAAGGGGTGGCGCCGGGCACTGAAGCTTTCTTT	CASSQGVAPGTEAFF
TRBD1	TRBJ2-2	TRBV5-1	many	16	TGCGCCAGCAGCTTGGTCCCCGGGACAGGTTCCGGGGAGCTGTTTTTT	CASSLVPGTGSGELFF
TRBD1	TRBJ1-2	TRBV10-3	many	17	TGTGCCATCACTCTGGGACAGGGAGTTTTTGCCCTCGATGGCTACACCTTC	CAITLGQGVFALDGYTF
TRBD1	TRBJ2-2	TRBV20-1	many	16	TGCAGTGCTCCGGACAGGGGGCGAGGGGGTACCGGGGAGCTGTTTTTT	CSAPDRGRGGTGELFF
.	TRBJ2-7	TRBV20-1	many	15	TGCAGTGCCAGGGCGGGGGGACAGGGATCCTACGAGCAGTACTTC	CSARAGGQGSYEQYF
TRBD2	TRBJ2-4	TRBV20-1	many	14	TGCAGCGCAAATCGGGGGGAAGCCAAAAACATTCAGTACTTC	CSANRGEAKNIQYF
.	TRBJ2-7	TRBV20-1	many	15	TGCAGTGTAATCCCCGTGACAGACGAATCCTACGAGCAGTACTTC	CSVIPVTDESYEQYF
TRBD1	TRBJ2-7	TRBV19	many	13	TGTGCCACCAGACAGGGGGCTGCCTACGAGCAGTACTTC	CATRQGAAYEQYF
.	TRBJ2-7	TRBV5-1	many	15	TGCGCCAGCAGCTTGGCCGTCGCGGAAACCTACGAGCAGTACTTC	CASSLAVAETYEQYF